The T cell receptor beta chain under discussion was sequenced for a study of cytomegalovirus exposure and HLA in healthy donors. The trim removed 0 bases at V and 4 bases at J, leaving 8 bases unmatched. The germline gives CDR1 SGHNT, CDR2 YYREEE (reference sequence). There are 16 residues in the CDR3. Primers for the PCR totalled 60 Vbeta and 13 Jbeta. In the source study's methods: About 80 million unique TCR beta chains, roughly 11 million of them shared, were counted by a later analysis. Sequencing was performed with immunoSEQ multiplex PCR; in TCRdb, only in-frame clones are kept and a portion is missing. V, J and clone size are those of that table, while D and trimming were read from the DNA. This table holds around 100,000 clones, 67% found once.

The chain couples TRBV5-4 to TRBJ2-5; 8 positions match TRBD2. Input material: PBMCs. The TCR comes from a man aged 18 to 30 in good health and CMV-seropositive. In DNA, the CDR3 is TGTGCCAGCAGCTTGGGGGGCGGGGGGAAGTCAGAGACCCAGTACTTC. Translating it yields CASSLGGGGKSETQYF.